The 9 T cell receptor beta chains presented below share a single source sample, sequenced in a study of PD-1 blockade in classical Hodgkin lymphoma. Sequencing was performed with immunoSEQ multiplex PCR; in TCRdb, only in-frame clones are kept and a portion is missing. Of 21,000 or so clones listed, around 77% are singletons. All patients relapsed after autologous stem cell transplantation, and brentuximab vedotin exposure varied. This specimen consisted of peripheral blood mononuclear cells (PBMCs), obtained before the second cycle of nivolumab. The receptors were sampled from a human donor with classical Hodgkin lymphoma.

J is TRBJ2-2 and V is TRBV5-6, with D uncertain. The CDR3 runs 14 residues. V lost 1 base and J lost 1, with 5 bases in between. Per the germline V gene, CDR1 is SGHDT and CDR2 is YYEEEE. The CDR3 spells CASSLNGNTGELFF. The CDR3 bases are TGTGCCAGCAGCTTGAATGGGAACACCGGGGAGCTGTTTTTT.

The rearrangement uses TRBV10-3 and TRBJ2-7; 7 bases fit TRBD1. The ends lost 4 bases at V and 1 base at J; junction bases unmatched: 7. Looked up from germline, CDR1 is ENHRY and CDR2 is SYGVKD. The CDR3 has 15 residues. The CDR3: CAISADREMSYEQYF. The CDR3 DNA reads TGTGCCATCAGTGCCGACAGGGAAATGTCCTACGAGCAGTACTTC.

Concerning this clone itself: Other DNA sequences within the sample encode an identical CDR3. J is TRBJ2-2 and V is TRBV11-3; D unclear. Germline V CDR1 and CDR2: SGHNT, YENEEA. The V and J ends lost 1 base and 0 bases respectively, with 9 bases between them. The CDR3 covers 16 residues. The CDR3 coding sequence is TGTGCCAGCAGCTTAGGTGGCGGAGCGAACACCGGGGAGCTGTTTTTT. Its translation is CASSLGGGANTGELFF. The full variable domain, with the rest looked up from reference TRBV11-3 and TRBJ2-2, is EAGVVQSPRYKIIEKKQPVAFWCNPISGHNTLYWYLQNLGQGPELLIRYENEEAVDDSQLPKDRFSAERLKGVDSTLKIQPAELGDSAVYLCASSLGGGANTGELFFGEGSRLTVL.

This clone has just one count. The rearrangement uses TRBV9 and TRBJ2-7, with D possibly TRBD2 on 6 matching bases. Trimming shortened V by 0 bases and J by 6 bases, and 16 bases separated the two germline ends. There are 15 residues in the CDR3. CDR1 and CDR2 from the germline V gene are SGDLS and YYNGEE. CDR3: CASSVGSSAYPEQYF. The CDR3 DNA reads TGTGCCAGCAGCGTAGGTTCTAGCGCCTACCCCGAGCAGTACTTC.

The chain carries TRBV5-1 and TRBJ2-1; possible D gene TRBD1, 5 bases. The V and J ends lost 6 bases and 5 bases respectively, with 12 bases between them. This CDR3 is 13 amino acids long. Germline CDR1 reads SGHRS; CDR2 reads YFSETQ. The CDR3 sequence is CASKGEGDNEQFF. The DNA of the CDR3 is TGCGCCAGCAAAGGGGAAGGGGACAATGAGCAGTTCTTC.

V gene TRBV4-1 combines with J gene TRBJ2-5; 8 nucleotides align to TRBD1. CDR3 size: 14 residues. Germline CDR1 reads MGHRA; CDR2 reads YSYEKL. V shed 4 bases and J 4 bases; nucleotides not matched to a gene: 5. CDR3 region: CASSLQGAGETQYF. CDR3 nucleotide sequence: TGCGCCAGCAGCCTGCAGGGGGCTGGAGAGACCCAGTACTTC.

V usage is TRBV19 and J usage is TRBJ2-2; D is perhaps TRBD1 (6 bases). V lost 0 bases, J lost 4 bases, and 9 bases lay in between. Germline V gene lookup returns CDR1 LNHDA and CDR2 SQIVND (reference sequence). The CDR3 runs 15 residues. The CDR3 nucleotides are TGTGCCAGTAGTATAGAGAGGACAGCCACCGGGGAGCTGTTTTTT. It is translated as CASSIERTATGELFF.

The chain links TRBV7-8 to TRBJ2-3, with D possibly TRBD2 on 7 matching bases. The ends were cut back, 1 base at V and 4 bases at J, with 12 bases in the middle. In germline, CDR1 is SGHVS, CDR2 FQNEAQ. CDR3 length: 15 amino acids. The DNA for the CDR3 is TGTGCCAGCAGCTTAGACGGGGGGCTCCCAGATACGCAGTATTTT. Translating gives CASSLDGGLPDTQYF.

The chain combines TRBV6-5 with TRBJ2-7; TRBD2 agrees at 13 bases. Per the germline V gene, CDR1 is MNHEY and CDR2 is SVGAGI. The CDR3 has 14 residues. V was clipped by 8 bases and J by 3 bases; unmatched bases: 4. The CDR3 DNA follows: TGTGCCAGCCGACTAGCGGGAGGTTTCTACGAGCAGTACTTC. This codes for CASRLAGGFYEQYF.